Shown below are 15 T cell receptor beta chains from a single sample sequenced in a study of cytomegalovirus exposure and HLA in healthy donors (dated by TCRdb to the late 2010s). Preparation of the library involved the immunoSEQ multiplex PCR assay. For the multiplex PCR, a mixture combining 60 forward primers for TCR Vbeta segments and 13 reverse primers for TCR Jbeta segments was used. TCRdb obtained this table from immuneACCESS and retained in-frame rearrangements with V and J assigned. These tables miss some clones; where compared with another copy, unresolved V genes account for less than half of the shortfall, and the remainder is unexplained. The sample data list roughly 200,000 clones, and roughly 80% of these were observed just once. The ten most abundant clones make up under 0.6% of the sample. Input material: PBMCs. All receptors come from a woman aged 45-65 years in good health and CMV-seronegative.

CDR3 DNA sequence: TGTGCCAGCAGTTTGCTAGCGGGAGGGCTTAAGTTCTTC. Encoded protein: CASSLLAGGLKFF. The chain couples TRBV27 to TRBJ2-1, with 12 bases aligning to TRBD2. CDR1 and CDR2 (germline): MNHEY, SMNVEV (reference sequence). The CDR3 length is 13 residues. V was clipped by 3 bases and J by 14 bases; unmatched bases: 5.

This clone was seen a few times. The chain employs TRBV11-2 and TRBJ1-5; D unresolved. Germline values: CDR1 SGHAT, CDR2 FQNNGV. This CDR3 comprises 13 residues. Deletions cut 0 bases from V and 7 bases from J, with 7 bases between. CDR3 DNA sequence: TGTGCCAGCAGCTTAGATCAGTACCAGCCCCAGCATTTT. Protein sequence: CASSLDQYQPQHF. The full variable domain, its missing parts supplied by reference TRBV11-2 and TRBJ1-5, is EAGVAQSPRYKIIEKRQSVAFWCNPISGHATLYWYQQILGQGPKLLIQFQNNGVVDDSQLPKDRFSAERLKGVDSTLKIQPAKLEDSAVYLCASSLDQYQPQHFGDGTRLSIL.

This clone was recorded once. The chain links TRBV28 to TRBJ2-7; TRBD2 matches 7 bases. The CDR3 is 12 amino acids. Germline assignment: CDR1 MDHEN and CDR2 SYDVKM. Trimming took 2 bases from V and 7 from J; bases not matched to a gene: 2. In DNA, the CDR3 is TGTGCCAGCAGTTTACAAGCGGGGGAGCAGTACTTC. It is translated as CASSLQAGEQYF.

This clone turned up a few times. The gene calls are TRBV2 and TRBJ2-3; 9 bases match TRBD2. The junction had 7 bases not matched to a gene; V was cut back by 6 bases and J by 0 bases. In germline, CDR1 is SNHLY, CDR2 FYNNEI. This CDR3 contains 16 residues. The CDR3 protein is CASSLAGQTSTDTQYF. The CDR3 bases are TGTGCCAGCAGCCTAGCGGGGCAAACTAGCACAGATACGCAGTATTTT.

This clone was picked up one time. This rearrangement joins TRBV23-1 to TRBJ2-5; 7 bases fit TRBD2. TRBV23-1 is labeled an ORF, and its function is uncertain. CDR3 size: 17 residues. Germline trimming cut 7 bases from V and 5 bases from J; bases unmatched to any gene: 19. Written as DNA, the CDR3 is TGCGCCAGCATTCAGAGCGGGAACAGATTATGTGGGGAGACCCAGTACTTC. This sequence encodes CASIQSGNRLCGETQYF.

The rearrangement uses TRBV11-2 and TRBJ2-7, with D possibly matching TRBD1 (6 bases). Between the trimmed V and J ends, which lost 4 bases and 6 bases, there was a span of 13 bases. Germline V gives CDR1 SGHAT, CDR2 FQNNGV. The CDR3 has 13 amino acids. This CDR3 is CASSSPQGSEQYF. DNA for the CDR3: TGTGCCAGCAGCTCCCCTCAGGGGAGCGAGCAGTACTTC.

The chain employs TRBV29-1 and TRBJ2-1; TRBD1 might be the D (5 bases). CDR3 size: 12 residues. Germline values: CDR1 SQVTM, CDR2 ANQGSEA. V lost 6 bases and J 4 bases, leaving 10 bases between the germline ends. The CDR3 region has the DNA TGCAGCGTAGGACAAAATTACAATGAGCAGTTCTTC. It codes for CSVGQNYNEQFF.

The gene calls are TRBV5-6 and TRBJ2-5, with 7 bases fitting TRBD1. The trim removed 5 bases at V and 3 bases at J, leaving 7 bases unmatched. Germline V gives CDR1 SGHDT, CDR2 YYEEEE. The CDR3 is 14 residues long. The chain's CDR3 is CASRSRDREETQYF. CDR3 DNA sequence: TGTGCCAGCAGATCTAGGGACAGAGAAGAGACCCAGTACTTC.

V usage is TRBV11-2 and J usage is TRBJ2-3; D perhaps matches TRBD2 (7 bases). Germline-derived CDR1 and CDR2 are SGHAT and FQNNGV. The CDR3 length is 15 residues. Trimming removed 0 bases at V and 6 bases at J, with 13 bases between. The CDR3 nucleotides are TGTGCCAGCAGCTTAGATGGGGGGGGCGCCGATACGCAGTATTTT. Translating gives CASSLDGGGADTQYF.

The J gene is TRBJ2-2, the V gene TRBV7-3; TRBD2 aligns across 7 bases. There are 17 residues in the CDR3. Germline V lookup: CDR1 SGHTA, CDR2 FQGTGA. Germline trimming cut 4 bases from V and 1 base from J; bases unmatched to any gene: 9. The CDR3: CASSSPLGGGNTGELFF. In nucleotides, the CDR3 is TGTGCCAGCAGCTCCCCGCTGGGCGGGGGGAACACCGGGGAGCTGTTTTTT.

The V and J genes are TRBV11-3 and TRBJ2-1; tentatively, D is TRBD1 (6 bases). V was trimmed by 1 base and J by 0 bases, leaving 7 bases between them. CDR3 length equals 15 residues. Germline assignment: CDR1 SGHNT and CDR2 YENEEA. CDR3 sequence (DNA): TGTGCCAGCAGCTTAGTCAGGGGCTCCTACAATGAGCAGTTCTTC. Translated: CASSLVRGSYNEQFF.

This chain links TRBV7-3 with TRBJ2-1; 9 bases align to TRBD2. This CDR3 has 14 amino acids. Germline V gene lookup returns CDR1 SGHTA and CDR2 FQGTGA. Trimming cost V 5 bases and J 8 bases; bases outside gene matches: 7. The CDR3 loop is CASSTAGGGDEQFF. In DNA, the CDR3 is TGTGCCAGCAGCACAGCGGGAGGTGGGGATGAGCAGTTCTTC.

CDR3 protein: CASSGTDRALNQPQHF. CDR3 in DNA: TGTGCCAGCAGCGGCACGGACAGGGCCCTCAATCAGCCCCAGCATTTT. This chain uses TRBV7-8 with TRBJ1-5; 8 bases match TRBD1. Germline V gene data show CDR1 as SGHVS and CDR2 as FQNEAQ. This CDR3 is 16 amino acids long. J was trimmed by 3 bases and V by 5 bases; bases with no gene match: 9.

The genes are TRBV18 and TRBJ1-2; D is perhaps TRBD1 (5 bases). The CDR3 contains 14 residues. V shed 1 base and J shed 3 bases, with 9 bases lying between them. In germline, CDR1 is KGHSH, CDR2 LQKENI. The chain's CDR3 is CASSPQGNDYGYTF. The CDR3 DNA sequence: TGTGCCAGCTCACCACAGGGGAACGACTATGGCTACACCTTC.

This rearrangement joins TRBV7-9 to TRBJ2-1; D remains ambiguous. Trimming stripped 5 bases from V and 5 bases from J, with 16 bases between. Germline values: CDR1 SEHNR, CDR2 FQNEAQ (reference sequence). The CDR3 has 15 residues. In DNA, the CDR3 is TGTGCCAGCAGCCACTGGCTTGGAGAGAACAATGAGCAGTTCTTC. Its protein product is CASSHWLGENNEQFF.